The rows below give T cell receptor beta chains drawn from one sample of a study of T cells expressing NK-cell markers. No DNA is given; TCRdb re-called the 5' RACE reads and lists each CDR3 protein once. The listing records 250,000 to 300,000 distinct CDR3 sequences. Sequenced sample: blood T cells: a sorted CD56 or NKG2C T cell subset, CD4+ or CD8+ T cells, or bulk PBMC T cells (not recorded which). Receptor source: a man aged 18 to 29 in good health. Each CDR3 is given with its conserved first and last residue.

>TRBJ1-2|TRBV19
CASSRSASYGYTF
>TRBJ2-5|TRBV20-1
CSARTGFQTQYF
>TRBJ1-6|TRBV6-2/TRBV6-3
CASSTGTVATLHF
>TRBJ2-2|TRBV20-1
CSANRAGELFF
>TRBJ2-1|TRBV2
CASSVSGRAEGEQFF
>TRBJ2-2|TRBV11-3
CASKRTGGITGELFF
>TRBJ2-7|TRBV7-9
CASSLGKDGITPYEQYF
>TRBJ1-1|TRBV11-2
CASSLRRGRNTEAFF
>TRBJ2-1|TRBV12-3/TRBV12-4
CASSLRSPGQGLNEQFF
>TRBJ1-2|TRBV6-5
CASSYSGIGANYGYTF
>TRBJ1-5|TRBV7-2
CASSRQVSQPQHF
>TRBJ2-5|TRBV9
CASSVGPAGLAGNQETQYF
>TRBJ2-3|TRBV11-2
CASSLAGTGTSTDTQYF
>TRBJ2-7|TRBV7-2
CASSSSRDGEQYF
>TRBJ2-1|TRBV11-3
CASSLIRGETYNEQFF
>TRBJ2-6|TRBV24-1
CATSDSQGARSGANVLTF
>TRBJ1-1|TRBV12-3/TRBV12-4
CASSATEGTEAFF
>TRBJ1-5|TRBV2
CASNVPGQGLDQPQHF
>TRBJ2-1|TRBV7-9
CASSLSGRGRNEQFF
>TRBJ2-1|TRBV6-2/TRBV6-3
CASSYRTGSNEQFF
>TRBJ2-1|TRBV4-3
CASSQGAGGWNEQFF
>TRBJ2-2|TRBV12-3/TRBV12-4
CASSLGDRVYGGELFF
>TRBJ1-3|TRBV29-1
CSARTGLSGNTIYF
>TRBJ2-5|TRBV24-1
CATSSSRLGETQYF
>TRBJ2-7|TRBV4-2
CASSQEWASSNYEQYF
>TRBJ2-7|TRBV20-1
CSAATLTSRLAGFYEQYF
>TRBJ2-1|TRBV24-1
CATGPGLDYNEQFF